This entry lists 24 T cell receptor beta chains sequenced from one sample in a study of persistence of HIV-infected CD4 T cells. The stimulus was an HIV-1 Gag 15-mer peptide pool, 0.9 to 1 ug/peptide/mL. Sorting selected CD4+ T cells upregulating both CD40 ligand and CD69. The immunoSEQ assay was version 4, run in survey mode. Produced via immunoSEQ multiplex PCR; TCRdb's table is partial and in-frame only. The sample lists fewer than 15,000 clones; 60% to 80% were seen once. These TCRs' antigens remain unknown. The material sequenced was CD4+ T cells sorted from PBMCs after roughly 18-hour stimulation, taken from a patient who received antiretroviral therapy. These receptors were obtained from an adult man with HIV who was CMV-seropositive.

This sequence joins TRBV30 and TRBJ1-1, with 7 bases lining up with TRBD1. Germline V gives CDR1 GTSNPN, CDR2 SVGIG (reference sequence). V lost 0 bases, J lost 3 bases, and 1 base stayed unmatched. The CDR3 has 13 amino acids. CDR3 protein: CAWSVQGYTEAFF. The CDR3 coding sequence is TGTGCCTGGAGTGTACAGGGGTACACTGAAGCTTTCTTT.

This clone was seen a handful of times. The chain couples TRBV7-8 to TRBJ2-5; no clear D. This CDR3 is built from 12 residues. The germline V gene has CDR1 SGHVS and CDR2 FQNEAQ. V gave up 0 bases and J gave up 5 bases, with 4 bases separating them. Here the CDR3 reads CASSLAWETQYF. DNA of the CDR3: TGTGCCAGCAGCTTAGCGTGGGAGACCCAGTACTTC.

By frequency in the sample, this clone is medium-sized. The J gene is TRBJ1-1, the V gene TRBV5-1; D is ambiguous. The CDR3 has 13 amino acids. Trimming left V 2 bases short and J 0 bases short, with 5 bases between. The V gene's germline CDR1 is SGHRS and CDR2 YFSETQ. CDR3 sequence (DNA): TGCGCCAGCAGCTTACAGTTGAACACTGAAGCTTTCTTT. Translation: CASSLQLNTEAFF.

This clone was detected only once. The gene calls are TRBV5-8 and TRBJ2-7; perhaps TRBD1 as D (5 bases). The V gene's germline CDR1 is SGHTS and CDR2 YDEGEE. V was cut by 3 bases and J by 7 bases, with 17 bases left in between. The CDR3 has 14 amino acids. The CDR3 nucleotides read TGTGCCAGCAGCTGGACAACGCTAATGGGGGAGCAGTACTTC. It yields the protein CASSWTTLMGEQYF. The full variable domain, completed using reference TRBV5-8 and TRBJ2-7, is EAGVTQSPTHLIKTRGQQATLRCSPISGHTSVYWYQQALGLGLQFLLWYDEGEERNRGNFPPRFSGRQFPNYSSELNVNALELEDSALYLCASSWTTLMGEQYFGPGTRLTVT.

The chain has TRBV19 and TRBJ1-5; possibly TRBD1 for D (5 bases). CDR1 and CDR2 (germline): LNHDA, SQIVND (reference sequence). Trimming took 7 bases from V and 1 from J, leaving 20 bases between them. CDR3 size: 17 residues. For the CDR3, the DNA is TGTGCCAGTACTTGGTCTACGGGGCGCGGGAGCAATCAGCCCCAGCATTTT. Its protein is CASTWSTGRGSNQPQHF.

This rearrangement joins TRBV25-1 to TRBJ2-1; a possible D gene is TRBD2 (5 bases). The V end was cut by 1 base, the J end by 4 bases, with 14 bases between. The CDR3 totals 16 residues. Germline V gene sequence: CDR1 MGHDK, CDR2 SYGVNS. For the CDR3, the DNA is TGTGCCAGCAGTGAATCCGCGGGCCCTCGTTACAATGAGCAGTTCTTC. Translated: CASSESAGPRYNEQFF.

For this clone: This sequence may be a read error, since a much larger clone differs from it by one base. This sample includes further DNA sequences coding for the same CDR3. V gene TRBV2 combines with J gene TRBJ1-5; 7 bases line up with TRBD1. Germline V gives CDR1 SNHLY, CDR2 FYNNEI. The length of the CDR3 is 14 residues. V shed 6 bases, J shed 0 bases, and the junction held 2 bases outside the gene matches. The CDR3 bases are TGTGCCAGCAGAGGGACAGTTAGCAATCAGCCCCAGCATTTT. Translated: CASRGTVSNQPQHF.

Sample share makes this clone medium-sized (0.01 to 0.1%). J is TRBJ2-1 and V is TRBV6-6; D is undetermined. The germline gives CDR1 MNHNY, CDR2 SVGAGI (reference sequence). The CDR3 spans 13 residues. V was cut by 5 bases and J by 4 bases, with 9 bases left in between. The CDR3 DNA reads TGTGCCAGCAGTCCCGCCTCATACAATGAGCAGTTCTTC. This translates into CASSPASYNEQFF.

The chain recombines TRBV19 with TRBJ1-6; the match to TRBD1 covers 7 bases. Trimming took 4 bases from V and 9 from J; bases not matched to a gene: 9. Germline V gene sequence: CDR1 LNHDA, CDR2 SQIVND (reference sequence). This CDR3 is built from 15 residues. CDR3 sequence: CASSTDRDSLSPLHF. The CDR3 DNA sequence: TGTGCCAGTAGTACCGACAGGGATTCCCTTTCACCCCTCCACTTT. Full variable domain (outside the CDR3, taken from reference TRBV19 and TRBJ1-6): DGGITQSPKYLFRKEGQNVTLSCEQNLNHDAMYWYRQDPGQGLRLIYYSQIVNDFQKGDIAEGYSVSREKKESFPLTVTSAQKNPTAFYLCASSTDRDSLSPLHFGNGTRLTVT.

J is TRBJ1-3 and V is TRBV5-1; D is unresolved. Looked up from germline, CDR1 is SGHRS and CDR2 is YFSETQ. Trimming took 4 bases from V and 1 from J, leaving 12 bases between them. The CDR3 extends over 15 amino acids. The CDR3 DNA is TGCGCCAGCAGCCCGGACGGACGATCTGGAAACACCATATATTTT. This translates into CASSPDGRSGNTIYF. Full variable domain (remainder filled in from reference TRBV5-1 and TRBJ1-3): KAGVTQTPRYLIKTRGQQVTLSCSPISGHRSVSWYQQTPGQGLQFLFEYFSETQRNKGNFPGRFSGRQFSNSRSEMNVSTLELGDSALYLCASSPDGRSGNTIYFGEGSWLTVV.

The V call is TRBV18, the J call TRBJ2-7; no clear D. CDR1 and CDR2 from the germline V gene are KGHSH and LQKENI. Trimming took off 3 bases at V and 3 bases at J, with 9 bases between the two ends. CDR3 size: 13 residues. This CDR3 is CASSPGEGYEQYF. The CDR3 nucleotides read TGTGCCAGCTCACCTGGGGAAGGCTACGAGCAGTACTTC. Full variable domain (remainder filled in from reference TRBV18 and TRBJ2-7): NAGVMQNPRHLVRRRGQEARLRCSPMKGHSHVYWYRQLPEEGLKFMVYLQKENIIDESGMPKERFSAEFPKEGPSILRIQQVVRGDSAAYFCASSPGEGYEQYFGPGTRLTVT.

The J gene is TRBJ1-2, the V gene TRBV5-1, with TRBD1 matching 8 bases. In germline, CDR1 is SGHRS, CDR2 YFSETQ. V dropped 1 base and J dropped 6; count of bases not matched to a gene: 8. The CDR3 spans 15 residues. This chain's CDR3 is CASSLMTGAINGYTF. CDR3 bases: TGCGCCAGCAGCTTGATGACAGGGGCAATAAATGGCTACACCTTC.

The CDR3 spells CASSFDQGGTGELFF. In DNA, the CDR3 is TGTGCCAGCAGCTTTGACCAGGGAGGGACCGGGGAGCTGTTTTTT. The V call is TRBV5-6, the J call TRBJ2-2; 7 bases agree with TRBD2. The CDR3 consists of 15 residues. The germline gives CDR1 SGHDT, CDR2 YYEEEE. The V segment lost 2 bases and the J segment 5 bases; nucleotides outside the gene matches: 6.

This chain links TRBV18 with TRBJ2-3, with 8 bases identical to TRBD2. CDR3 length: 16 amino acids. The V and J ends lost 2 bases and 0 bases, in that order; junction bases with no gene match: 4. Germline CDR1 is KGHSH and CDR2 is LQKENI. CDR3 sequence reads: CASSPAGGFSTDTQYF. DNA of the CDR3: TGTGCCAGCTCACCAGCGGGGGGATTTAGCACAGATACGCAGTATTTT.

This clone counts as medium-sized. The chain is built from TRBV5-5 and TRBJ1-2; no firm D call. Trimming cost V 0 bases and J 4 bases, with 10 bases left between them. The CDR3 runs 14 residues. The V gene's germline CDR1 is SGHKS and CDR2 YYEKEE (reference sequence). The CDR3 sequence is CASSLAQGFYGYTF. Written as DNA, the CDR3 is TGTGCCAGCAGCTTGGCACAAGGCTTCTATGGCTACACCTTC. Full variable domain (rest looked up from reference TRBV5-5 and TRBJ1-2): DAGVTQSPTHLIKTRGQQVTLRCSPISGHKSVSWYQQVLGQGPQFIFQYYEKEERGRGNFPDRFSARQFPNYSSELNVNALLLGDSALYLCASSLAQGFYGYTFGSGTRLTVV.

This chain connects TRBV28 to TRBJ2-5; D possibly matches TRBD1 or TRBD2 (5 bases each). Trimming removed 9 bases at V and 9 bases at J, with 17 bases between. Germline assignment: CDR1 MDHEN and CDR2 SYDVKM. The CDR3 sequence is 12 residues long. The CDR3: CASNRDGVAQYF. For the CDR3, the DNA is TGTGCCAGTAACCGGGACGGAGTGGCCCAGTACTTC.

The chain combines TRBV28 with TRBJ2-1; maybe TRBD2 (5 bases). Germline V gene lookup returns CDR1 MDHEN and CDR2 SYDVKM. V lost 7 bases to trimming and J lost 0 bases, with 10 bases between them. The length of the CDR3 is 14 residues. The CDR3, as DNA: TGTGCCAGCATACGGGAAAACTCCTACAATGAGCAGTTCTTC. It encodes CASIRENSYNEQFF.

The genes are TRBV9 and TRBJ2-2, with TRBD1 matching over 8 bases. The junction had 7 bases not matched to a gene; V was cut back by 4 bases and J by 2 bases. The CDR3 sequence is 16 residues long. Germline values: CDR1 SGDLS, CDR2 YYNGEE. CDR3: CASSLMQGANTGELFF. For the CDR3, the DNA is TGTGCCAGCAGCCTCATGCAGGGGGCTAACACCGGGGAGCTGTTTTTT.

This clone has a single count. The chain employs TRBV28 and TRBJ1-5; 7 nucleotides agree with TRBD1. The length of the CDR3 is 15 residues. Trimming cost V 6 bases and J 5 bases; bases outside gene matches: 10. Per the germline V gene, CDR1 is MDHEN and CDR2 is SYDVKM. The DNA of the CDR3 is TGTGCCAGCAGCCAAGGCGGAGGGGGCCATCAGCCCCAGCATTTT. Protein product: CASSQGGGGHQPQHF.

The J gene is TRBJ1-5, the V gene TRBV4-1, with a possible D match to TRBD1 (5 bases). CDR1 is MGHRA, CDR2 YSYEKL, per germline. This CDR3 spans 15 amino acids. With 4 bases removed from V and 7 bases from J, the gap between germline ends came to 17 bases. Written as DNA, the CDR3 is TGCGCCAGCAGCCGGGGCTGGGGCGAAGAACAGCCCCAGCATTTT. Encoded protein: CASSRGWGEEQPQHF.

This clone occurred once. V is TRBV19 and J is TRBJ2-7; D is ambiguous. Germline V lookup: CDR1 LNHDA, CDR2 SQIVND (reference sequence). The CDR3 consists of 11 residues. The V gene lost 7 bases and the J gene lost 5 bases, with 9 bases spanning the gap. Here the CDR3 reads CASIGADEQYF. The CDR3 nucleotides read TGTGCCAGTATTGGTGCCGACGAGCAGTACTTC.

The chain uses TRBV19 and TRBJ1-2; D is undetermined. This CDR3 is built from 14 residues. CDR1 and CDR2 from the germline V gene are LNHDA and SQIVND (reference sequence). The V end was cut by 3 bases, the J end by 4 bases, with 12 bases between. This chain's CDR3 is CASSISRTAYGYTF. In DNA form, the CDR3 reads TGTGCCAGTAGTATTAGCAGGACCGCCTATGGCTACACCTTC.

The chain has TRBV19 and TRBJ2-7; D unresolved. V lost 1 base to trimming and J lost 2 bases, with 9 bases between them. This CDR3 spans 14 amino acids. The germline V gene encodes CDR1 LNHDA and CDR2 SQIVND (reference sequence). The CDR3 DNA reads TGTGCCAGTAGTATAGGAAAGATTCCCTACGAGCAGTACTTC. This gives the protein CASSIGKIPYEQYF. The full variable domain, in which reference TRBV19 and TRBJ2-7 provide the parts outside the CDR3, is DGGITQSPKYLFRKEGQNVTLSCEQNLNHDAMYWYRQDPGQGLRLIYYSQIVNDFQKGDIAEGYSVSREKKESFPLTVTSAQKNPTAFYLCASSIGKIPYEQYFGPGTRLTVT.

This clone has a handful of counts. The chain joins TRBV13 to TRBJ1-5, with D hard to call. The CDR3 has 16 amino acids. Per the germline V gene, CDR1 is PRHDT and CDR2 is FYEKMQ (reference sequence). Trimming left V 0 bases short and J 2 bases short, with 11 bases between. The CDR3 region has the DNA TGTGCCAGCAGCTTAGGACGGAGTGGGGGCAATCAGCCCCAGCATTTT. It translates to CASSLGRSGGNQPQHF.